The present entry profiles one TCR beta chain with its context. Its specificity is unknown. From germline, CDR1 is GTSNPN and CDR2 SVGIG (reference sequence). The V and J ends lost 5 bases and 8 bases respectively, with 15 bases between them. There are 12 residues in the CDR3. Sequenced by immunoSEQ multiplex PCR; TCRdb stores in-frame clones only, minus some. Counted here are 60,000 to 80,000 clones, approximately 90% occurring once; the ten biggest clones make up 0.4% to 0.5%. The data originate from a study of OX40 agonist ivuxolimab in advanced cancers. Study information: Around 40% of patients had received prior checkpoint inhibitor therapy. Study results and caveats: Both blood CD4+ and CD8+ T cells showed clonal growth by week 6 at 0.1 to 3.0 mg/kg. Fewer expanded clones were found on average in CD4+ than in CD8+ T cells. Determination of antigen specificity was not performed for the expanded peripheral T cells.

Source: CD4+ or CD8+ T cells sorted from blood, taken in a trial of the OX40 agonist ivuxolimab. The chain uses TRBV30 and TRBJ1-2; D possibly corresponds to TRBD1 (6 bases). The sequence was collected from an adult with an advanced solid tumor such as melanoma, head and neck, liver or kidney cancer. CDR3 loop: CAWGTGSGGYTF. CDR3 DNA: TGTGCCTGGGGTACAGGGAGCGGCGGCTACACCTTC.